This TCR beta chain was recorded in a study of blood T cell repertoires in COVID-19. Study-level information: Specimens from acute and convalescent COVID-19 originated in the United States, Italy and Spain. Sources were T cells, B-cell-depleted T cells, or PBMCs; the material itself was cDNA or gDNA.

J lost 8 bases, V lost 6 bases, and 8 bases had no gene match. This CDR3 spans 12 amino acids. Germline loops: CDR1 SQVTM, CDR2 ANQGSEA. This clone has a single count. In the study's own analysis: Estimation of nucleated cell counts was performed using reference gene primer amplification. TCRdb's table, derived via immunoSEQ multiplex PCR, lists solely in-frame clones and lacks some. V and J calls and clone size are those listed in that table; D and trimming were worked out from the DNA. The profile shows around 260,000 clones, around nine tenths of them singletons. The chain couples TRBV29-1 to TRBJ1-2; 8 bases are shared with TRBD1. The origin of this receptor is a man aged 35-49 years who had recovered from COVID-19. The sample consisted of peripheral blood. CDR3 residues: CSVKTGEKGYTF. Here the CDR3 DNA reads TGCAGCGTCAAGACAGGGGAAAAGGGCTACACCTTC.